The 18 T cell receptor beta chains in this list originate from one sample, sequenced in a study of OX40 agonist ivuxolimab in advanced cancers. The table came from immunoSEQ multiplex PCR; TCRdb's copy has only in-frame clones and leaves some out. Altogether about 53,000 clones are present, more than 70% being singletons, with the ten largest covering around 4.3%. The sample in question was CD4+ or CD8+ T cells sorted from blood, obtained in a trial of the OX40 agonist ivuxolimab. These receptors were taken from an adult with an advanced solid tumor such as melanoma, head and neck, liver or kidney cancer.

The J gene is TRBJ1-6, the V gene TRBV7-6; 7 bases align to TRBD1. CDR1 is SGHVS, CDR2 FNYEAQ, per germline. After removal of 1 base from V and 9 bases from J, the junction contained 6 bases not matched to a gene. The CDR3 contains 15 residues. The CDR3 loop is CASSLDEGAPSPLHF. The DNA of the CDR3 is TGTGCCAGCAGCTTAGATGAGGGGGCCCCTTCACCCCTCCACTTT.

The chain recombines TRBV6-1 with TRBJ1-2, with 7 bases that match TRBD1. V lost 5 bases and J lost 2; bases outside the gene matches: 2. The length of the CDR3 is 13 residues. CDR1 and CDR2 (germline): MNHNS, SASEGT. The CDR3: CASSQTGNYGYTF. Written as DNA, the CDR3 is TGTGCCAGCAGTCAGACAGGGAACTATGGCTACACCTTC.

In its sample, this clone was seen a few times. CDR3: CASSGRGVSVSNEQYF. For the CDR3, the DNA is TGTGCCAGCAGTGGTAGGGGGGTATCAGTTTCTAACGAGCAGTACTTC. The chain couples TRBV2 to TRBJ2-7; D tentatively reads TRBD1 or TRBD2 (6 bases each). Germline lookup yields CDR1 SNHLY and CDR2 FYNNEI. This CDR3 spans 16 amino acids. V lost 4 bases and J lost 5, with 21 bases in between. Variable domain in full (rest from reference TRBV2 and TRBJ2-7): EPEVTQTPSHQVTQMGQEVILRCVPISNHLYFYWYRQILGQKVEFLVSFYNNEISEKSEIFDDQFSVERPDGSNFTLKIRSTKLEDSAMYFCASSGRGVSVSNEQYFGPGTRLTVT.

The chain carries TRBV27 and TRBJ2-2; 8 nucleotides line up with TRBD2. J gave up 2 bases and V 9 bases, and 8 bases lay outside the gene matches. The CDR3 has 15 residues. CDR1 MNHEY and CDR2 SMNVEV come from the germline V gene (reference sequence). CDR3 in DNA: TGTGCCAGAAAAGGACTAGCCCAAAACACCGGGGAGCTGTTTTTT. Protein: CARKGLAQNTGELFF.

This clone was seen a single time. The chain employs TRBV7-9 and TRBJ1-2; D not resolved. Per the germline V gene, CDR1 is SEHNR and CDR2 is FQNEAQ (reference sequence). V was shortened by 5 bases and J by 5 bases, with 12 bases between the two germline ends. The CDR3 sequence is 13 residues long. The CDR3 DNA follows: TGTGCCAGCAGCCCCGGAGGGTGGTATGGCTACACCTTC. It translates to CASSPGGWYGYTF.

This clone was observed a few times. Mismatch with germline at one junction end may stem from a read error. The chain combines TRBV12-5 with TRBJ2-7; 9 bases align to TRBD1. CDR3 length: 16 amino acids. Germline V gene lookup returns CDR1 LGHNT and CDR2 FRNRAP. The CDR3 is CASGLVLGTGSFEQYF. The DNA of the CDR3 is TGTGCTAGTGGTTTGGTACTCGGGACAGGGTCCTTCGAGCAGTACTTC.

In its sample, this clone was seen a few times. The chain combines TRBV19 with TRBJ2-7, with 9 bases that match TRBD1. The ends lost 4 bases at V and 3 bases at J; junction bases unmatched: 4. The CDR3 loop spans 14 amino acids. Germline values: CDR1 LNHDA, CDR2 SQIVND (reference sequence). The CDR3: CASSKGTGLYEQYF. DNA of the CDR3: TGTGCCAGTAGTAAAGGGACAGGGCTCTACGAGCAGTACTTC.

This chain uses TRBV5-5 with TRBJ2-1, with D uncertain. The germline V and J ends were trimmed by 1 base and 8 bases, with 22 bases remaining between them. The CDR3 loop spans 17 amino acids. The germline CDR1 and CDR2 sequences are SGHKS and YYEKEE (reference sequence). Here the CDR3 reads CASSLIFRNLDDYEQFF. CDR3 sequence (DNA): TGTGCCAGCAGCTTGATATTCCGGAACCTTGATGACTATGAGCAGTTCTTC. Based on the CDR3 plus reference TRBV5-5 and TRBJ2-1, the full variable domain is DAGVTQSPTHLIKTRGQQVTLRCSPISGHKSVSWYQQVLGQGPQFIFQYYEKEERGRGNFPDRFSARQFPNYSSELNVNALLLGDSALYLCASSLIFRNLDDYEQFFGPGTRLTVL.

The chain uses TRBV11-3 and TRBJ2-5, with TRBD1 identical over 7 bases. The CDR3 spans 15 residues. Germline V lookup: CDR1 SGHNT, CDR2 YENEEA. The V gene end was trimmed by 5 bases and the J gene end by 3 bases; junction bases not matched to a gene: 9. The CDR3 sequence is CASSPRKGGEETQYF. CDR3 in DNA: TGTGCCAGCAGCCCCCGGAAAGGGGGCGAAGAGACCCAGTACTTC.

This clone was detected once. The J gene is TRBJ2-1, the V gene TRBV7-9; 14 positions match TRBD2. V lost 0 bases, J lost 3 bases, and 7 bases stayed unmatched. Germline CDR1 is SEHNR and CDR2 is FQNEAQ (reference sequence). This CDR3 spans 19 amino acids. CDR3 coding DNA: TGTGCCAGCAGCTTAGCGGACGGGACTAGCGGGAGCTACTACAATGAGCAGTTCTTC. Protein: CASSLADGTSGSYYNEQFF.

CDR3 coding DNA: TGTGCCAGCAGCTTAGAGGTGGCCATCGAAACAGATACGCAGTATTTT. Protein: CASSLEVAIETDTQYF. The chain has TRBV7-6 and TRBJ2-3; the D is unclear. Germline V gene lookup returns CDR1 SGHVS and CDR2 FNYEAQ. Trimming removed 1 base from V and 3 bases from J, with 14 bases in between. This CDR3 comprises 16 residues. Full variable domain (remainder filled in from reference TRBV7-6 and TRBJ2-3): GAGVSQSPRYKVTKRGQDVALRCDPISGHVSLYWYRQALGQGPEFLTYFNYEAQQDKSGLPNDRFSAERPEGSISTLTIQRTEQRDSAMYRCASSLEVAIETDTQYFGPGTRLTVL.

The V call is TRBV6-5, the J call TRBJ1-1, with D perhaps matching TRBD1 (5 bases). The germline V and J ends were trimmed by 2 bases and 6 bases, with 10 bases remaining between them. The length of the CDR3 is 13 residues. From germline, CDR1 is MNHEY and CDR2 SVGAGI. In DNA form, the CDR3 reads TGTGCCAGCAGTTACAGGGGCTCAGCTGAAGCTTTCTTT. It specifies CASSYRGSAEAFF.

This clone has only one observation. CDR3 region: CSARGGSTYNEQFF. DNA of the CDR3: TGCAGCGCGCGAGGGGGATCAACCTACAATGAGCAGTTCTTC. V gene TRBV29-1 combines with J gene TRBJ2-1; possibly TRBD1 for D (6 bases). Trimming stripped 7 bases from V and 2 bases from J, with 15 bases between. The germline CDR1 and CDR2 sequences are SQVTM and ANQGSEA. The length of the CDR3 is 14 residues.

This sequence joins TRBV11-3 and TRBJ2-3, with D possibly TRBD2 on 5 matching bases. Trimming removed 7 bases from V and 5 bases from J, with 13 bases in between. Germline CDR1 reads SGHNT; CDR2 reads YENEEA. The CDR3 is 13 amino acids. This chain's CDR3 is CASTPREEDTQYF. DNA of the CDR3: TGTGCCAGCACCCCACGGGAAGAAGATACGCAGTATTTT.

The chain couples TRBV6-5 to TRBJ2-6; tentatively, D is TRBD1 (6 bases). V dropped 2 bases and J dropped 2 bases, with 7 bases sitting between them. CDR1 MNHEY and CDR2 SVGAGI come from the germline V gene. CDR3 length: 15 residues. The chain's CDR3 is CASSYGQTGANVLTF. CDR3 DNA sequence: TGTGCCAGCAGTTACGGACAGACTGGGGCCAACGTCCTGACTTTC.

Only one count was recorded for this clone. One end of the junction varies from germline; a read error may be responsible. The chain employs TRBV7-2 and TRBJ2-7; 12 bases fit TRBD2. The germline CDR1 and CDR2 sequences are SGHTA and FQGNSA. The CDR3 length is 17 residues. DNA for the CDR3: TGTGCCAGCAGCTCAGGGGGCGGACTAGCGGGGTACTACGAGCAGCACTTC. The encoded protein is CASSSGGGLAGYYEQHF.

The chain carries TRBV15 and TRBJ1-1; 10 positions agree with TRBD1. The CDR3 totals 14 residues. Germline values: CDR1 LNHNV, CDR2 YYDKDF (reference sequence). Losses at the gene ends were 9 bases for V and 5 bases for J; bases not matched to a gene: 9. The CDR3 here is CATRQGAERTEAFF. In nucleotides, the CDR3 is TGTGCCACTAGACAGGGGGCGGAGAGGACTGAAGCTTTCTTT.

This clone was observed a handful of times. V and J are TRBV7-2 and TRBJ2-2, with D possibly TRBD2 on 6 matching bases. Germline V gene data show CDR1 as SGHTA and CDR2 as FQGNSA. V lost 0 bases, J lost 5 bases, and 10 bases lay in between. The CDR3 runs 15 residues. The DNA for the CDR3 is TGTGCCAGCAGCTTAGCGGGAGGAGGTACCGGGGAGCTGTTTTTT. This codes for CASSLAGGGTGELFF.